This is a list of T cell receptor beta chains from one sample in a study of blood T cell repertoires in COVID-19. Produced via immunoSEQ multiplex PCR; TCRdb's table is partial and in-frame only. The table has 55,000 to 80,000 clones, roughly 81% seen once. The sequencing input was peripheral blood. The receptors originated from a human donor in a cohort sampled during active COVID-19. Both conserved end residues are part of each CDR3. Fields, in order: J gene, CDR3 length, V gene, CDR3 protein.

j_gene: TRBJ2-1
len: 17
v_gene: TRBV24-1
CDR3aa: CATSDGGRALNYNEQFF

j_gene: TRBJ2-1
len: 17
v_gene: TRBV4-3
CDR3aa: CASSQGIGRLEGNEQFF

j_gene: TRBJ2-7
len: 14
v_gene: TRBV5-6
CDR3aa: CASSWRTGGYEQYF

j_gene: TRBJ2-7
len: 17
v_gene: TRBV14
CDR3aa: CASSQGSGTGYPYEQYF

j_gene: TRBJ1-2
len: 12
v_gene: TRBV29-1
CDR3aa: CSVGRGDYGYTF

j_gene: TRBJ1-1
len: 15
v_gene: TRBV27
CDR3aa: CASSFNRGGNTEAFF

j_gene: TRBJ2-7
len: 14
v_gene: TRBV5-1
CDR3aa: CASSSGQAAYEQYF

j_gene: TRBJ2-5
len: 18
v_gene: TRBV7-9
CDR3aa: CASSLDYTGHLREETQYF

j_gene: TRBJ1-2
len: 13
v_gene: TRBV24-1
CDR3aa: CATSDPGDYGYTF

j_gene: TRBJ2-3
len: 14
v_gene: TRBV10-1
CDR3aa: CATMPVQPTDTQYF

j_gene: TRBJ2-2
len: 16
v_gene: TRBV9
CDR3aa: CASSVGRGGAHGELFF

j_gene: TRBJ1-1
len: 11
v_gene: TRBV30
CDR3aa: CAWSGRTEAFF

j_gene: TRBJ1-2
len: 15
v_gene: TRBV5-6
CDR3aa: CASTLEGGAVYGYTF

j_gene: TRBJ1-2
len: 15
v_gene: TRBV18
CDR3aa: CASSPVTDSSYGYTF

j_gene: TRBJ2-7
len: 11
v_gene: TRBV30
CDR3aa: CAWTGGEEQYF

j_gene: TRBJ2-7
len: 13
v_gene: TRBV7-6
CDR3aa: CASSPLSPYEQYF

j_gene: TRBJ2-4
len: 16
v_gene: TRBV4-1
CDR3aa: CASSHLWGLAKNIQYF

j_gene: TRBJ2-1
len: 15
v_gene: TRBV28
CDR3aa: CASSPEAPPYNEQFF

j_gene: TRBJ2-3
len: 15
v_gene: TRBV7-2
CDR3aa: CASSLEAGGPDTQYF

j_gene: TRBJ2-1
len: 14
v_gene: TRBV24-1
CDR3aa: CATSEGGAKGEQFF

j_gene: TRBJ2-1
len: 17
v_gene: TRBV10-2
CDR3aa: CASSESSTSGRAGEQFF

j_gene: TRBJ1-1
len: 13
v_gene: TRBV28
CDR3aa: CASKGDTNTEAFF

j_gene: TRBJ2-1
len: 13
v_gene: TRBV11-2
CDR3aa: CATDSLGYNEQFF

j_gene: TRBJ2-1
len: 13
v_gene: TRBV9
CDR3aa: CASSPSGATEQFF

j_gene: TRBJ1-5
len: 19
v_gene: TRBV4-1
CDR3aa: CASSPRGQGHLNSNQPQHF

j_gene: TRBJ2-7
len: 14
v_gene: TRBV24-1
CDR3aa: CATSDPRGGDEQYF

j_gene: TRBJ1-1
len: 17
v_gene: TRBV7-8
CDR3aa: CASSLGGGSSGDTEAFF

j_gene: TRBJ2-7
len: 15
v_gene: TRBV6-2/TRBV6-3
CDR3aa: CASSYSGGRAGEQYF

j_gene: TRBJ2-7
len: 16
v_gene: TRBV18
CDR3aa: CASSPPTGTGRYEQYF

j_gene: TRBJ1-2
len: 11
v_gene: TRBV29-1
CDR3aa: CSATDERGYTF

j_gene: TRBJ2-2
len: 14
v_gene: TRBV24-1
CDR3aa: CATSETANTGELFF

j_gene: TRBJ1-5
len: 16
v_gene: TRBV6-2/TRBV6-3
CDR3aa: CASSYSGGALTEPQHF

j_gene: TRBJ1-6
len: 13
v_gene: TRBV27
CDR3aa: CASSLEGNSPLHF

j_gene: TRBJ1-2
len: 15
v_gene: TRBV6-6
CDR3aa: CASSYSIESMDGYTF

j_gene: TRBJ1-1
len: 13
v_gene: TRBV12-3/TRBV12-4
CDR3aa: CASSFNMNTEAFF

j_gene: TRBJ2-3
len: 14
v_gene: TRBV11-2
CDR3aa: CASSKGKHTDTQYF

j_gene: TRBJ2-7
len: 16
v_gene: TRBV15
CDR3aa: CATSYGTSGGLIEQYF

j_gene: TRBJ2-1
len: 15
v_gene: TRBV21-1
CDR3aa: CVSSKSATQTNEQFF

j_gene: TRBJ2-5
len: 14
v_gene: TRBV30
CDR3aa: CAAAGTGGEETQYF

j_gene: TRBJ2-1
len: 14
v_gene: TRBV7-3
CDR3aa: CASSPTSVRNEQFF